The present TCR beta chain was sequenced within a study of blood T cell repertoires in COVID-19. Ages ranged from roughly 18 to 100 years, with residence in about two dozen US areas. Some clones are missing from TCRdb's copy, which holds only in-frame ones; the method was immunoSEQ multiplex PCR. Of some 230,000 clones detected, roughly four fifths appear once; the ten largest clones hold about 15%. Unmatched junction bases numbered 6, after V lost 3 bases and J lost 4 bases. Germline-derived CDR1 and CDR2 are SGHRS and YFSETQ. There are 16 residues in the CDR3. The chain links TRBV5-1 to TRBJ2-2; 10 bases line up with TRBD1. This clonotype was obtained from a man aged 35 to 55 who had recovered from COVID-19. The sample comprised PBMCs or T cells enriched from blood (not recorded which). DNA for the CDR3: TGCGCCAGCAGCTCAGACAGGGGGCCCCGCACCGGGGAGCTGTTTTTT. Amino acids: CASSSDRGPRTGELFF.